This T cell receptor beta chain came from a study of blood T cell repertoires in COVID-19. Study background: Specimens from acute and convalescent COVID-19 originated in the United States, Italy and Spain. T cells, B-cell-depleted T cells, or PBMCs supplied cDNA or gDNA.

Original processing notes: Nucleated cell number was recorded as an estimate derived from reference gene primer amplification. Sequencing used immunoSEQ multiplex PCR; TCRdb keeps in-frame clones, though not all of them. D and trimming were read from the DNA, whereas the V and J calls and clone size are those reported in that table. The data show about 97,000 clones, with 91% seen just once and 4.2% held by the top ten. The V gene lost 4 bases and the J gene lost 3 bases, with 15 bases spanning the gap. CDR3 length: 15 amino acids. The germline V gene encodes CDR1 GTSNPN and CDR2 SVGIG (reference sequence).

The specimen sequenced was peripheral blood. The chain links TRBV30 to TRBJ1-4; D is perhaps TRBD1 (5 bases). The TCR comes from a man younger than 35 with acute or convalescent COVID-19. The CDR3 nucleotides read TGTGCCTGGACCCCTCGAAGGGGTTCTAATGAAAAACTGTTTTTT. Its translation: CAWTPRRGSNEKLFF.